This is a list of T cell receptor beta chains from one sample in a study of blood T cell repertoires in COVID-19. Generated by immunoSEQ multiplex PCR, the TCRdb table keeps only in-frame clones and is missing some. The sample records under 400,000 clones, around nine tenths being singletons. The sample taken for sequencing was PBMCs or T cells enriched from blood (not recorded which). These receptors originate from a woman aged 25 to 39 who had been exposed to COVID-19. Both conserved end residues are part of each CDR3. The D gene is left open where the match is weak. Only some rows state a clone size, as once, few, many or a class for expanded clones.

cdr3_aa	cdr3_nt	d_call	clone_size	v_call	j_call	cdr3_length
CASSRDRGHNQPQHF	TGTGCCAGTAGTAGGGACAGGGGGCACAATCAGCCCCAGCATTTT	TRBD1	.	TRBV19	TRBJ1-5	15
CASSLGTSGRSETQYF	TGTGCCAGCAGCTTAGGGACTAGCGGGAGGTCAGAGACCCAGTACTTC	TRBD2	.	TRBV7-3	TRBJ2-5	16
CASSYPGTPPEQYF	TGTGCCAGCAGCTACCCCGGGACTCCCCCCGAGCAGTACTTC	.	.	TRBV7-8	TRBJ2-7	14
CASSSTSTAGELFF	TGTGCCAGCAGCTCGACTAGCACTGCCGGGGAGCTGTTTTTT	TRBD2	.	TRBV7-6	TRBJ2-2	14
CASSSRTSGVSYEQYF	TGTGCCAGCAGCTCACGGACTAGCGGGGTCTCCTACGAGCAGTACTTC	TRBD2	.	TRBV5-4	TRBJ2-7	16
CASSKVFVTGYEQYF	TGTGCCAGCAGCAAAGTTTTCGTGACAGGATACGAGCAGTACTTC	.	.	TRBV21-1	TRBJ2-7	15
CASSSPDRGASYEQYF	TGTGCCAGCAGTTCCCCGGACAGGGGGGCCTCCTACGAGCAGTACTTC	TRBD1	once	TRBV6-5	TRBJ2-7	16
CASSSDSPSFSGANVLTF	TGTGCCAGCAGCTCGGACAGCCCATCTTTCTCTGGGGCCAACGTCCTGACTTTC	.	.	TRBV7-9	TRBJ2-6	18
CATSRGGAWETQYF	TGTGCCACCAGCAGAGGGGGAGCTTGGGAGACCCAGTACTTC	.	.	TRBV15	TRBJ2-5	14
CASSPRGGPRETQYF	TGTGCCAGCAGCCCCCGGGGAGGGCCGCGAGAGACCCAGTACTTC	TRBD2	.	TRBV7-8	TRBJ2-5	15
CASSERYSSPLHF	TGTGCCAGCAGCGAACGCTACTCTTCACCCCTCCACTTT	.	.	TRBV9	TRBJ1-6	13
CASVGGQGGYTF	TGTGCCAGCGTCGGTGGGCAGGGAGGCTACACCTTC	.	.	TRBV27	TRBJ1-2	12
CASSSGLGAATYEQYF	TGTGCCAGCAGCTCGGGTTTAGGGGCCGCCACCTACGAGCAGTACTTC	.	.	TRBV6-2/TRBV6-3	TRBJ2-7	16
CASSLQGTAYGYTF	TGTGCCAGCAGCTTGCAGGGCACGGCCTATGGCTACACCTTC	.	.	TRBV5-6	TRBJ1-2	14
CASSTGKRDTEAFF	TGTGCCAGCAGTACAGGGAAAAGGGACACTGAAGCTTTCTTT	.	.	TRBV21-1	TRBJ1-1	14
CASSDGTGGFGDQPQHF	TGTGCCAGCAGCGATGGGACAGGGGGCTTTGGTGATCAGCCCCAGCATTTT	TRBD1	.	TRBV7-9	TRBJ1-5	17
CASKGARLYEQYF	TGTGCCAGCAAGGGGGCTAGGCTCTACGAGCAGTACTTC	TRBD1	.	TRBV2	TRBJ2-7	13
CASSLHRDGGYTF	TGTGCCAGCAGCCTGCACAGGGATGGAGGCTACACCTTC	.	.	TRBV7-3	TRBJ1-2	13
CASSQVGRDFIVQNEQFF	TGTGCCAGCAGCCAAGTGGGCCGGGACTTTATCGTTCAAAATGAGCAGTTCTTC	.	.	TRBV14	TRBJ2-1	18
CAWSPRTAMNTEAFF	TGTGCCTGGAGCCCCCGGACAGCAATGAACACTGAAGCTTTCTTT	.	.	TRBV30	TRBJ1-1	15
CASSSGQRNTEAFF	TGTGCCAGCAGCTCGGGACAGCGGAACACTGAAGCTTTCTTT	TRBD1	.	TRBV5-6	TRBJ1-1	14
CASSPQTWEGQPQHF	TGTGCCAGCAGTCCGCAGACCTGGGAGGGACAGCCCCAGCATTTT	.	.	TRBV28	TRBJ1-5	15
CASSVAAGGTGFGYTF	TGTGCCAGCAGCGTAGCGGCTGGAGGGACTGGGTTTGGCTACACCTTC	.	.	TRBV9	TRBJ1-2	16
CASRKWGHSMNTEAFF	TGTGCCAGCAGGAAATGGGGACATTCAATGAACACTGAAGCTTTCTTT	.	few	TRBV28	TRBJ1-1	16
CASSSRGVNPKTDQPQHF	TGTGCCAGTAGTAGCCGGGGGGTGAACCCTAAGACCGATCAGCCCCAGCATTTT	.	.	TRBV19	TRBJ1-5	18
CASSPQRESFDSYNEQFF	TGCGCCAGCAGCCCCCAGCGGGAGAGTTTTGACTCCTACAATGAGCAGTTCTTC	TRBD2	.	TRBV5-1	TRBJ2-1	18
CASSPLDSGTGRNQPQHF	TGTGCCAGCAGCCCCCTAGACTCCGGGACAGGGAGGAATCAGCCCCAGCATTTT	TRBD1	.	TRBV27	TRBJ1-5	18
CASSVVTGNEQFF	TGTGCCAGCAGCGTAGTGACTGGGAATGAGCAGTTCTTC	.	.	TRBV9	TRBJ2-1	13
CASSLTGQGASGANVLTF	TGTGCCAGCAGCTTGACGGGACAGGGGGCCTCTGGGGCCAACGTCCTGACTTTC	TRBD1	.	TRBV5-4	TRBJ2-6	18
CASSPARDRANQPQHF	TGTGCCAGCAGCCCAGCCCGGGACAGGGCCAATCAGCCCCAGCATTTT	TRBD1	.	TRBV11-3	TRBJ1-5	16
CASSSRGGSGPYEQYF	TGTGCCAGCAGCTCAAGAGGTGGTAGCGGTCCTTACGAGCAGTACTTC	.	.	TRBV9	TRBJ2-7	16
CASSLDRSEQYF	TGTGCCAGCAGCTTAGATCGGTCCGAGCAGTACTTC	.	.	TRBV11-2	TRBJ2-7	12
CASSPSSVMNTEAFF	TGTGCCAGCAGCCCTTCCAGTGTTATGAACACTGAAGCTTTCTTT	.	.	TRBV5-4	TRBJ1-1	15
CASSGPGSATNEKLFF	TGTGCCAGCAGCGGCCCGGGATCTGCAACTAATGAAAAACTGTTTTTT	.	.	TRBV5-6	TRBJ1-4	16
CAISERLPGTEAFF	TGTGCCATCAGTGAGCGCCTCCCGGGGACTGAAGCTTTCTTT	.	.	TRBV10-3	TRBJ1-1	14
CATSRGTGSGANVLTF	TGTGCCACCAGCAGAGGAACAGGTTCTGGGGCCAACGTCCTGACTTTC	.	.	TRBV15	TRBJ2-6	16
CASSPQVGQGNEKLFF	TGTGCCAGCAGCCCCCAGGTGGGACAGGGTAATGAAAAACTGTTTTTT	TRBD1	.	TRBV9	TRBJ1-4	16
CASSPGHLNSNQPQHF	TGTGCCAGCTCACCAGGGCATTTAAATAGCAATCAGCCCCAGCATTTT	.	.	TRBV18	TRBJ1-5	16
CASSHLAGGSSGELFF	TGTGCCAGCAGCCATCTAGCGGGAGGGAGTTCCGGGGAGCTGTTTTTT	TRBD2	.	TRBV3-1/TRBV3-2	TRBJ2-2	16
CASSRLAENTDTQYF	TGCGCCAGCAGCCGACTAGCGGAGAACACAGATACGCAGTATTTT	TRBD2	.	TRBV5-1	TRBJ2-3	15